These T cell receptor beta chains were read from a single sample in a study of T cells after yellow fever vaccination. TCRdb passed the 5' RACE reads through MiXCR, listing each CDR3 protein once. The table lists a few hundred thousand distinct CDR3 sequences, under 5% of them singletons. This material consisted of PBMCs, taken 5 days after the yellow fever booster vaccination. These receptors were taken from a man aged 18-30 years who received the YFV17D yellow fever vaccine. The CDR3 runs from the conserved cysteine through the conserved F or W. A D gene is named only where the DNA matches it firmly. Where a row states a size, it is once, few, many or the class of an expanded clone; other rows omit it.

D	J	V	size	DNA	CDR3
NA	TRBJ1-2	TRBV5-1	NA	TGCGCCAGCAGCGCAGAGAGCTATGGCTACACCTTC	CASSAESYGYTF
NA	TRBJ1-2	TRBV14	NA	TGTGCCAGCAGCCAAGATCTGAATAACTATGGCTACACCTTC	CASSQDLNNYGYTF
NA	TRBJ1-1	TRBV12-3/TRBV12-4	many	TGTGCCAGCAGCCGTACTGAAGCTTTCTTT	CASSRTEAFF
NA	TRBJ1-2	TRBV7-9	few	NA	CASSTSGAGYTF
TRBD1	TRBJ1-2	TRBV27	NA	TGTGCCAGCAGTTTAACCGGGACAGGGGGTAACTATGGCTACACCTTC	CASSLTGTGGNYGYTF
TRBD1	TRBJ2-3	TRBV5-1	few	TGCGCCAGCAGCCCTCGGGACAGGGACACAGATACGCAGTATTTT	CASSPRDRDTDTQYF
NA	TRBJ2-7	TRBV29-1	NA	TGCAGCGTTGAAGATCCGGCTTCCTACGAGCAGTACTTC	CSVEDPASYEQYF
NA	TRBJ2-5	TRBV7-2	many	TGTGCCAGCACGGGACCAGGCTTTGGGACCCAGTACTTC	CASTGPGFGTQYF
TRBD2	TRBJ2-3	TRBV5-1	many	TGCGCCAGCAGCTTGGGGGGACTAGCAGGGGTTGGAACAGATACGCAGTATTTT	CASSLGGLAGVGTDTQYF
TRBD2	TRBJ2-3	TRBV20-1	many	TGCAGTGCTAGTCACGGACTAGCGGGGGGGCCGGGTGATACGCAGTATTTT	CSASHGLAGGPGDTQYF
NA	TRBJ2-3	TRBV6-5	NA	TGTGCCAGCAGTTACTCTCAGTGGGGGGGCAGAGATACGCAGTATTTT	CASSYSQWGGRDTQYF
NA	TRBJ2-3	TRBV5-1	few	TGCGCCAGCAGCTTGGGAGCCGGACAGAGCACAGATACGCAGTATTTT	CASSLGAGQSTDTQYF
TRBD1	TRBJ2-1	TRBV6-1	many	TGTGCCAGCAGTGAGGTACGGACAGGGATCAATGAGCAGTTCTTC	CASSEVRTGINEQFF
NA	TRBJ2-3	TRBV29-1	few	TGCAGCGTTGACCCCGGAGGAGGGAGAGATACGCAGTATTTT	CSVDPGGGRDTQYF
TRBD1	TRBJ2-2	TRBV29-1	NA	TGCAGCGTTGCCGATGGACAGGGGTCCACCGGGGAGCTGTTTTTT	CSVADGQGSTGELFF
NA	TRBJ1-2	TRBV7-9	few	TGTGCCAGCAGACCCAGACAGGATGCCCCCTATAACTATGGCTACACCTTC	CASRPRQDAPYNYGYTF
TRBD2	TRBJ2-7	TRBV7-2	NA	TGTGCCAGCAGTTCCCCCCTGGGGACTAGCGGGGATCACGAGCAGTACTTC	CASSSPLGTSGDHEQYF
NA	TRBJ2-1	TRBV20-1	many	TGCAGTGCTGTCCGGGAGACCTACAATGAGCAGTTCTTC	CSAVRETYNEQFF
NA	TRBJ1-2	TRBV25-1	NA	TGTGCCAGCAGTCCGGCCACCAACTTCTATGGCTACACCTTC	CASSPATNFYGYTF
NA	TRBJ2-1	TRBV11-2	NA	TGTGCCAGCAGCTTAGATCGAGGGTCTGAGCAGTTCTTC	CASSLDRGSEQFF
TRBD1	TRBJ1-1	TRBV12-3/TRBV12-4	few	TGTGCCAGCAGTTTAGAGGGGGGAGGGACAGGGTACACTGAAGCTTTCTTT	CASSLEGGGTGYTEAFF
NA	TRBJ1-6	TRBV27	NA	TGTGCCAGCAGTTTTCCTCGGGGGGCTAATTCACCCCTCCACTTT	CASSFPRGANSPLHF
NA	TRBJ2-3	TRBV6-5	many	TGTGCCAGCAGTTACGGCCCCGCGGGGACAGATACGCAGTATTTT	CASSYGPAGTDTQYF
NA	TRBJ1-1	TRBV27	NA	TGTGCCAGCCATACCTTTTGGCGGGGGGCGAACAAAATTGAAGCTTTCTTT	CASHTFWRGANKIEAFF